The rows below give T cell receptor beta chains drawn from one sample of a study of blood T cells in healthy people across ages. TCRdb itself ran the 5' RACE reads through MiXCR, one entry per CDR3 protein. Counted here are about 770,000 distinct CDR3 sequences, roughly 44% occurring once; the ten biggest clones make up approximately 20%. Material for sequencing was blood. The origin of the receptors is a man in his sixties in good health. CDR3s include the opening cysteine and the closing phenylalanine or tryptophan. The D gene is left open where the match is weak. The size field is filled for only some rows; it gives once, few, many or a size class.

j_call,v_call,d_call,clone_size,cdr3_nt,cdr3_aa
TRBJ1-1,TRBV5-1,NA,once,TGCGCCAGCACGACGCCAGGCAGGAACACTGAAGCTTTCTTT,CASTTPGRNTEAFF
TRBJ1-2,TRBV20-1,TRBD1,many,TGCAGTGCAGGGACAGGGAACGGTGGCTACACCTTC,CSAGTGNGGYTF
TRBJ2-4,TRBV11-3,NA,NA,TGTGCCAGCAGCCTGAGGCTCCCAGTGGTGCCGGCGATTCAGTACTTC,CASSLRLPVVPAIQYF
TRBJ1-4,TRBV15,NA,NA,TGTGCCACCAGCAGGGCAACTAATGAAAAACTGTTTTTT,CATSRATNEKLFF
TRBJ2-5,TRBV7-2,NA,once,TGTGGGGCGGGAAACCAAGAGACCCAGTACTTC,CGAGNQETQYF
TRBJ1-2,TRBV4-3,NA,NA,TGCGCCAGCAGCCAAGTCCTGAACAATAACTATGGCTACACCTTC,CASSQVLNNNYGYTF
TRBJ1-1,TRBV20-1,TRBD1,NA,TGCAGTGCCAAGAACGACAGGGGGAGGACTGAAGCTTTCTTT,CSAKNDRGRTEAFF
TRBJ1-2,TRBV7-2,TRBD1,NA,TGTGCCAGCAGTTTAGCGACACAGGGGCGAGATGGCTACACCTTC,CASSLATQGRDGYTF
TRBJ1-6,TRBV6-1,NA,NA,TGTGCCAGCAGTAGCGTCCCGCTGAGCTCCTATAATTCACCCCTCCACTTT,CASSSVPLSSYNSPLHF
TRBJ1-6,TRBV24-1,NA,NA,TGTGCCACCAGTGATTTAAGCGACGGATATTCACCCCTCCACTTT,CATSDLSDGYSPLHF
TRBJ2-7,TRBV4-3,NA,NA,TGCGCCAGCAGCCAAGATTTACAGGCCTACGAGCAGTACTTC,CASSQDLQAYEQYF
TRBJ2-1,TRBV24-1,NA,NA,TGTGCCACCAGTGCGGGCAAGAGCTCCTACAATGAGCAGTTCTTC,CATSAGKSSYNEQFF
TRBJ2-2,TRBV28,NA,few,TGTGCCAGCAGGCCCGACAGCACCGGGGAGCTGTTTTTT,CASRPDSTGELFF
TRBJ1-6,TRBV5-6,TRBD1,few,TGTGCCAGCAGCTTGGCGGGACAGGAGATTTATAATTCACCCCTCCACTTT,CASSLAGQEIYNSPLHF
TRBJ2-2,TRBV4-3,NA,once,TGCGCCAGCAGCCAAGACCGCGTACCGAACACCGGGGAGCTGTTTTTT,CASSQDRVPNTGELFF
TRBJ2-5,TRBV12-5,NA,NA,TGTGCTGGCAGGGGCCGGGGGGAGACCCAGTACTTC,CAGRGRGETQYF
TRBJ2-1,TRBV7-2,TRBD2,NA,TGTGCCAGCAGCTCTCAGCGGGGGTACAATGAGCAGTCCTTC,CASSSQRGYNEQSF
TRBJ2-3,TRBV6-5,NA,NA,TGTGCCAGCAAAAGCCAGACCACAGATACGCAGTATTTT,CASKSQTTDTQYF
TRBJ1-2,TRBV28,NA,NA,TGTGCCAGCAGTTTAAGGGTATCTAACTATGGCTACACCTTC,CASSLRVSNYGYTF
TRBJ2-7,TRBV6-1,NA,NA,TGTGCCAGCACCCCAGGGCTCTCCTACGAGCAGTACTTC,CASTPGLSYEQYF
TRBJ2-1,TRBV9,NA,once,TGTGCCAGCATCGTAGTATCTAGGACCTTAAAGACGGAGCAGTTCTTC,CASIVVSRTLKTEQFF
TRBJ2-2,TRBV6-2/TRBV6-3,TRBD1,NA,TGTGCCAGCAGTTACTCGGGACAGATACTCACCGGGGAGCTGTTTTTT,CASSYSGQILTGELFF